A selection of T cell receptor beta chains follows, all from one sample in a study of Tregs in tolerant kidney transplant recipients. Sequenced by immunoSEQ multiplex PCR; TCRdb stores in-frame clones only, minus some. The repertoire includes approximately 44,000 clones, just under 97% of them detected once, and 0.3% to 0.4% sits in the top ten. The antigens for these receptors are not known. Sequenced input: Tregs from blood cultured with allogeneic cells. The receptors derive from a human donor in good health. The CDR3 runs from the conserved cysteine through the conserved F or W. Each record gives: V gene, D gene, J gene, clone size, CDR3 DNA, CDR3 protein. D genes are given only for firm matches. Clone size is given for some rows only: seen once, a few or many times, or a class if the clone is expanded.

V: TRBV19
D: .
J: TRBJ2-5
size: .
DNA: TGTGCCAGTAGTATTTCAGGCGAGACCCAGTACTTC
CDR3: CASSISGETQYF

V: TRBV30
D: .
J: TRBJ1-2
size: .
DNA: TGTGCCGCCCCCCGCGCGCCCTATAACTATGGCTACACCTTC
CDR3: CAAPRAPYNYGYTF

V: TRBV2
D: .
J: TRBJ2-3
size: .
DNA: TGTGCCAGCAATCTAGGAGGAACGCAGTATTTT
CDR3: CASNLGGTQYF

V: TRBV18
D: TRBD2
J: TRBJ2-1
size: .
DNA: TGTGCCAGCTCACCACCGGCTAGCGGACGGAATGAGCAGTTCTTC
CDR3: CASSPPASGRNEQFF

V: TRBV5-4
D: .
J: TRBJ1-1
size: .
DNA: TGTGCCAGCAGCTTGGGGGCTTCCCTGAACACTGAAGCTTTCTTT
CDR3: CASSLGASLNTEAFF

V: TRBV7-6
D: .
J: TRBJ1-2
size: .
DNA: TGTGCCAGCAGCTTAGAAGCAGCAGGGTACTATGGCTACACCTTC
CDR3: CASSLEAAGYYGYTF

V: TRBV6-5
D: TRBD1
J: TRBJ1-1
size: .
DNA: TGTGCCAGCAGAGCCGGGACAGGGGCCACTGAAGCTTTCTTT
CDR3: CASRAGTGATEAFF

V: TRBV5-1
D: .
J: TRBJ2-3
size: .
DNA: TGCGCCAGCAGCTTGGGAGGGGTTACAGATACGCAGTATTTT
CDR3: CASSLGGVTDTQYF

V: TRBV30
D: .
J: TRBJ1-6
size: .
DNA: TGTGCCTGGAAGCACAGGGAAGGATCACCCCTCCACTTT
CDR3: CAWKHREGSPLHF

V: TRBV7-8
D: .
J: TRBJ1-2
size: once
DNA: TGTGCCAGCAGCTTAATAGGGGACACCAACTATGGCTACACCTTC
CDR3: CASSLIGDTNYGYTF

V: TRBV6-5
D: .
J: TRBJ2-3
size: .
DNA: TGTGCCAGCAGTTACTCGATTTGGGCCACCACAGATACGCAGTATTTT
CDR3: CASSYSIWATTDTQYF

V: TRBV5-1
D: TRBD2
J: TRBJ2-3
size: .
DNA: TGCGCCAGCAGCTGGGGACTAGCGGGGACCGATACGCAGTATTTT
CDR3: CASSWGLAGTDTQYF

V: TRBV18
D: .
J: TRBJ2-7
size: .
DNA: TGTGCCAGCTCATTCACCGGGGCCTACGAGCAGTACTTC
CDR3: CASSFTGAYEQYF

V: TRBV6-5
D: .
J: TRBJ1-1
size: once
DNA: TGTGCCAGCAGTTGGGGCAGGGCCACTGAAGCTTTCTTT
CDR3: CASSWGRATEAFF

V: TRBV16
D: .
J: TRBJ1-6
size: once
DNA: TGTGCCAGCAGCCGGAGCTCAGGGTCCCTCCACTTT
CDR3: CASSRSSGSLHF

V: TRBV5-1
D: .
J: TRBJ2-1
size: once
DNA: TGCGCCAGCAGCCGGGCAAGAGCGTTCGGTAATGAGCAGTTCTTC
CDR3: CASSRARAFGNEQFF

V: TRBV6-1
D: TRBD1
J: TRBJ1-1
size: .
DNA: TGTGCCAGCAGCGGACAGGCAATGAACACTGAAGCTTTCTTT
CDR3: CASSGQAMNTEAFF

V: TRBV19
D: TRBD1
J: TRBJ1-5
size: .
DNA: TGTGCCAGTAGTATAGATGGACAGGGGGACCTTAGCAATCAGCCCCAGCATTTT
CDR3: CASSIDGQGDLSNQPQHF

V: TRBV7-3
D: TRBD1
J: TRBJ1-1
size: .
DNA: TGTGCCAGCAGCTTGGACCGGGACAGGGATTTGTTTGTCACTGAAGCTTTCTTT
CDR3: CASSLDRDRDLFVTEAFF

V: TRBV5-1
D: TRBD1
J: TRBJ1-3
size: .
DNA: TGCGCCAGCAGCTCCGATACAGGGGCTGGAAACACCATATATTTT
CDR3: CASSSDTGAGNTIYF

V: TRBV29-1
D: .
J: TRBJ1-2
size: .
DNA: TGCAGCGTTAGCGCGGGGAGCTATGGCTACACCTTC
CDR3: CSVSAGSYGYTF

V: TRBV5-1
D: TRBD1
J: TRBJ1-2
size: .
DNA: TGCGCCAGCAGCTTTATGTCCGGGACAGGGGGCGACTCTAACTATGGCTACACCTTC
CDR3: CASSFMSGTGGDSNYGYTF

V: TRBV7-7
D: .
J: TRBJ2-2
size: once
DNA: TGTGCTAGCAGCCTCACAACGTGGGTAAACACCGGGGAGCTGTTTTTT
CDR3: CASSLTTWVNTGELFF

V: TRBV5-8
D: TRBD2
J: TRBJ2-3
size: .
DNA: TGTGCCAGCAGCAAACCCGGACTAGCGGGAGGGTACGCAGATACGCAGTATTTT
CDR3: CASSKPGLAGGYADTQYF

V: TRBV7-9
D: TRBD2
J: TRBJ2-1
size: .
DNA: TGTGCCAGCAGCTTAAGGTTGTTAGCGGGGTTGGATGAGCAGTTCTTC
CDR3: CASSLRLLAGLDEQFF

V: TRBV11-2
D: .
J: TRBJ2-1
size: .
DNA: TGTGCCAGCAGCTTACTAACAGCTGGCAGTGAGCAGTTCTTC
CDR3: CASSLLTAGSEQFF

V: TRBV11-2
D: .
J: TRBJ1-5
size: .
DNA: TGTGCCAGCAGCTTAGAAGAGGGCCAGCCCCAGCATTTT
CDR3: CASSLEEGQPQHF

V: TRBV19
D: .
J: TRBJ2-1
size: .
DNA: TGTGCCAGTAGTATTCCTAGCCGGAGTGAGCAGTTCTTC
CDR3: CASSIPSRSEQFF

V: TRBV5-1
D: TRBD1
J: TRBJ1-4
size: .
DNA: TGCGCCAGCAGCTCGGGACAGACCTTGCGTACTAATGAAAAACTGTTTTTT
CDR3: CASSSGQTLRTNEKLFF

V: TRBV18
D: .
J: TRBJ2-5
size: .
DNA: TGTGCCAGCTCGACCGACAGGATAGCGGAGACCCAGTACTTC
CDR3: CASSTDRIAETQYF

V: TRBV10-1
D: .
J: TRBJ2-7
size: .
DNA: TGCGCCAGCAGTGATAAAGCCTATGGTAGACCCCACTTC
CDR3: CASSDKAYGRPHF